Following are 21 T cell receptor beta chains from one sample sequenced in a study of cytomegalovirus exposure and HLA in healthy donors (dated by TCRdb to about 2017). Receptor amplification or capture employed the immunoSEQ multiplex PCR assay. A mixture of 60 forward primers for TCR Vbeta segments and 13 reverse primers for TCR Jbeta segments was used in the multiplex PCR. The clones in this table, taken by TCRdb from immuneACCESS, are in-frame only. Not every clone is retained; where verified, under half of the shortfall comes from an unresolved V gene, and the cause of the rest is unknown. The sample data list roughly 190,000 clones, and more than 85% of these were observed just once. Roughly 1.7% of the sample rests with the top ten. The specimen sequenced was PBMCs. The receptors were sampled from a woman aged 18-29 years in good health and CMV-seronegative.

This clone was counted between two and nine times. The chain is built from TRBV27 and TRBJ2-5; a weak D match, TRBD1 (5 bases). Germline V CDR1 and CDR2: MNHEY, SMNVEV (reference sequence). Between the trimmed V and J ends, which lost 1 base and 3 bases, there was a span of 6 bases. This CDR3 has 13 residues. In DNA form, the CDR3 reads TGTGCCAGCAGTTTATTCAGGGAAGAGACCCAGTACTTC. It is translated as CASSLFREETQYF.

This rearrangement joins TRBV5-1 to TRBJ1-2; D is possibly TRBD1 (6 bases). CDR1 is SGHRS and CDR2 is YFSETQ in the germline V gene. V lost 1 base to trimming and J lost 3 bases, with 7 bases between them. This CDR3 is 13 amino acids long. This CDR3 reads CASSLTGYYGYTF. The DNA of the CDR3 is TGCGCCAGCAGCTTGACAGGGTACTATGGCTACACCTTC.

V is TRBV18 and J is TRBJ2-7; tentative D call: TRBD2 (6 bases). With 2 bases removed from V and 5 bases from J, the gap between germline ends came to 10 bases. Germline loops: CDR1 KGHSH, CDR2 LQKENI. This CDR3 region has 13 residues. The CDR3 region is CASSPGLTHEQYF. The CDR3 DNA sequence: TGTGCCAGCTCACCAGGACTAACGCACGAGCAGTACTTC.

The V gene is TRBV4-1, the J gene TRBJ2-5; possibly TRBD2 for D (6 bases). There are 14 residues in the CDR3. V gave up 1 base and J gave up 5 bases, with 11 bases separating them. Germline values: CDR1 MGHRA, CDR2 YSYEKL. The CDR3 bases are TGCGCCAGCAGCCAAGTCGGCGGGGAGGAGACCCAGTACTTC. It is translated as CASSQVGGEETQYF.

This chain connects TRBV7-9 to TRBJ1-1; 9 bases align to TRBD1. V shed 1 base, J shed 0 bases, and the junction held 3 bases outside the gene matches. The CDR3 covers 16 residues. Germline V CDR1 and CDR2: SEHNR, FQNEAQ (reference sequence). The CDR3 here is CASSLGQGVMNTEAFF. The DNA of the CDR3 is TGTGCCAGCAGCTTAGGACAGGGGGTCATGAACACTGAAGCTTTCTTT.

Worth noting for this clone: The sample holds other DNA sequences that translate to the same CDR3. This chain uses TRBV7-8 with TRBJ2-1; D gene unclear. Trimming cost V 2 bases and J 6 bases, with 5 bases left between them. CDR3 length: 12 residues. Germline CDR1 reads SGHVS; CDR2 reads FQNEAQ. CDR3 loop: CASSLRGNEQFF. The CDR3, as DNA: TGTGCCAGCAGCTTAAGAGGCAATGAGCAGTTCTTC.

The V call is TRBV7-2, the J call TRBJ2-3; 9 bases match TRBD2. The J segment lost 0 bases and the V segment lost 1 base, leaving 5 bases of the junction unmatched. CDR3 length equals 17 residues. Germline CDR1 SGHTA, CDR2 FQGNSA. CDR3 sequence reads: CASSLGASGMSTDTQYF. As DNA, the CDR3 is TGTGCCAGCAGCTTAGGGGCTAGCGGGATGAGCACAGATACGCAGTATTTT.

The chain combines TRBV4-1 with TRBJ2-1; 11 bases line up with TRBD2. The CDR3 has 15 residues. Germline V CDR1 and CDR2: MGHRA, YSYEKL. The J segment lost 8 bases and the V segment lost 0 bases, leaving 3 bases of the junction unmatched. CDR3 DNA: TGCGCCAGCAGCCAAGAAACTAGCGGGAGCTATGAGCAGTTCTTC. This codes for CASSQETSGSYEQFF.

CDR3 in amino acids: CASSLGPGNYGYTF. CDR3 nucleotides: TGTGCCAGCAGCTTGGGACCGGGTAACTATGGCTACACCTTC. The V gene is TRBV5-4, the J gene TRBJ1-2; D unresolved. The CDR3 has 14 residues. Germline loops: CDR1 SGHNT, CDR2 YYREEE (reference sequence). Trimming left V 0 bases short and J 1 base short, with 7 bases between.

The CDR3 region is CASRDATERGYTF. The DNA for the CDR3 is TGTGCCAGCAGAGATGCGACGGAGCGGGGCTACACCTTC. The chain combines TRBV5-4 with TRBJ1-2, with D unclear. Trimming removed 5 bases at V and 8 bases at J, with 16 bases between. The CDR3 has 13 residues. CDR1 and CDR2 (germline): SGHNT, YYREEE (reference sequence).

This rearrangement joins TRBV14 to TRBJ1-3; tentatively, D is TRBD1 (6 bases). The CDR3 contains 14 residues. Trimming took off 3 bases at V and 2 bases at J, with 8 bases between the two ends. Germline V gene sequence: CDR1 SGHDN, CDR2 FVKESK. The CDR3 is CASSQQGTGNTIYF. The CDR3 DNA is TGTGCCAGCAGCCAGCAGGGGACTGGAAACACCATATATTTT.

The rearrangement joins TRBV4-2 to TRBJ2-7; 7 nucleotides line up with TRBD2. Germline V lookup: CDR1 LGHNA, CDR2 YNFKEQ. CDR3 size: 15 residues. V shed 3 bases and J 9 bases; nucleotides not matched to a gene: 14. The CDR3 DNA follows: TGTGCCAGCAGCCAGTCCCAGGGCGGGAGTGAGGGGCAGTACTTC. This encodes CASSQSQGGSEGQYF.

The chain employs TRBV7-9 and TRBJ1-1; 9 bases match TRBD1. Germline V gives CDR1 SEHNR, CDR2 FQNEAQ (reference sequence). The junction had 12 bases not matched to a gene; V was cut back by 5 bases and J by 8 bases. The CDR3 is 15 amino acids. The CDR3 region has the DNA TGTGCCAGCAGCCCTACAGGGGGCAGTCATAGGGAAGCTTTCTTT. Translation: CASSPTGGSHREAFF.

J is TRBJ2-5 and V is TRBV7-9; 9 nucleotides align to TRBD2. V shed 5 bases, J shed 4 bases, and the junction held 14 bases outside the gene matches. Germline V gene lookup returns CDR1 SEHNR and CDR2 FQNEAQ (reference sequence). The CDR3 is 17 amino acids. The CDR3 nucleotides read TGTGCCAGCAGCCCACCCCGAGATAGCGGGAGTCCAGAGACCCAGTACTTC. Residues: CASSPPRDSGSPETQYF. Combining the CDR3 with reference TRBV7-9 and TRBJ2-5 gives the whole variable domain DTGVSQNPRHKITKRGQNVTFRCDPISEHNRLYWYRQTLGQGPEFLTYFQNEAQLEKSRLLSDRFSAERPKGSFSTLEIQRTEQGDSAMYLCASSPPRDSGSPETQYFGPGTRLLVL.

The rearrangement uses TRBV2 and TRBJ1-6; D gene uncertain. Per the germline V gene, CDR1 is SNHLY and CDR2 is FYNNEI. This CDR3 spans 12 amino acids. V shed 3 bases and J shed 6 bases, with 3 bases lying between them. The chain's CDR3 is CASSDSNSPLHF. The CDR3 bases are TGTGCCAGCAGTGACAGTAATTCACCCCTCCACTTT.

The chain combines TRBV6-5 with TRBJ2-7; D may be TRBD1 (6 bases). Trimming removed 3 bases from V and 4 bases from J, with 13 bases in between. CDR3 size: 14 residues. The V gene's germline CDR1 is MNHEY and CDR2 SVGAGI. CDR3 residues: CASSYLGRGYEQYF. The CDR3, as DNA: TGTGCCAGCAGTTATCTGGGCAGGGGATACGAGCAGTACTTC.

The chain is built from TRBV25-1 and TRBJ1-4; TRBD1 matches 12 bases. This CDR3 is built from 16 residues. V lost 6 bases and J lost 4; bases outside the gene matches: 6. From germline, CDR1 is MGHDK and CDR2 SYGVNS. CDR3 coding DNA: TGTGCCAGCAGCCGGGACAGGGGGCCGGTTAATGAAAAACTGTTTTTT. The encoded protein is CASSRDRGPVNEKLFF. The complete variable domain, with remaining parts taken from reference TRBV25-1 and TRBJ1-4, reads EADIYQTPRYLVIGTGKKITLECSQTMGHDKMYWYQQDPGMELHLIHYSYGVNSTEKGDLSSESTVSRIRTEHFPLTLESARPSHTSQYLCASSRDRGPVNEKLFFGSGTQLSVL.

CDR3 loop: CASSHFGTRSYEQYF. In DNA form, the CDR3 reads TGTGCCAGCAGTCATTTCGGGACTAGGTCCTACGAGCAGTACTTC. The V call is TRBV14, the J call TRBJ2-7; TRBD2 agrees at 8 bases. From germline, CDR1 is SGHDN and CDR2 FVKESK. V lost 6 bases and J lost 1; bases outside the gene matches: 8. This CDR3 contains 15 residues.

The table lists this clone with a few counts. This sequence joins TRBV28 and TRBJ2-7; D may be TRBD1 (6 bases). V was clipped by 7 bases and J by 3 bases, with 16 bases between them. The CDR3 loop spans 14 amino acids. Germline V CDR1 and CDR2: MDHEN, SYDVKM. In nucleotides, the CDR3 is TGTGCCAGCACCGAAACAGGGCTCCTCTACGAGCAGTACTTC. This encodes CASTETGLLYEQYF.

CDR3 bases: TGTGCCAGCAGCCAAGAAGCGGGGGACTACAATGAGCAGTTCTTC. This codes for CASSQEAGDYNEQFF. The genes are TRBV4-2 and TRBJ2-1; 8 bases are shared with TRBD2. The J segment lost 3 bases and the V segment lost 0 bases, leaving 1 base of the junction unmatched. Per germline, CDR1 LGHNA and CDR2 YNFKEQ. The CDR3 has 15 residues.

The chain employs TRBV10-3 and TRBJ2-1, with D unclear. The CDR3 totals 13 residues. V was trimmed by 8 bases and J by 7 bases, leaving 15 bases between them. Per germline, CDR1 ENHRY and CDR2 SYGVKD. CDR3: CAIGSRLNNEQFF. For the CDR3, the DNA is TGTGCCATCGGTTCGAGACTTAATAATGAGCAGTTCTTC.